This TCR beta chain was obtained from a study of T cell responses to AZD1222 COVID-19 vaccine. Method: immunoSEQ multiplex PCR; TCRdb's copy keeps in-frame clones and lacks some. This sample has around 94,000 clones, with around 87% found just once. V dropped 5 bases and J dropped 4; count of bases not matched to a gene: 9. CDR3 length equals 15 residues. Germline V CDR1 and CDR2: LNHDA, SQIVND (reference sequence). The TCR originated in an adult in good health. Source: peripheral blood, taken on day 0 of AZD1222 vaccination. J is TRBJ1-1 and V is TRBV19; 8 positions match TRBD1. Written as DNA, the CDR3 is TGTGCCAGTAGTGGTGGACAGGGAATATCCACTGAAGCTTTCTTT. It codes for CASSGGQGISTEAFF.